These T cell receptor beta chains were read from a single sample in a study of OX40 agonist ivuxolimab in advanced cancers. Assay used: immunoSEQ multiplex PCR; TCRdb lists only in-frame clones, some missing. This sample carries fewer than 45,000 clones, more than 70% of them seen once, and the ten largest clones take around 13%. The sequences come from CD4+ or CD8+ T cells sorted from blood, collected in a trial of the OX40 agonist ivuxolimab. The receptors shown here come from an adult with an advanced solid tumor such as melanoma, head and neck, liver or kidney cancer. The conserved cysteine and the conserved F or W are not part of the CDR3 here.

TRBJ2-3	TRBV10-3	AISWDSHTDTQY
TRBJ1-1	TRBV27	ASSSGYTEAF
TRBJ2-2	TRBV7-9	ASSRGGYNTGELF
TRBJ2-7	TRBV5-4	ASSQDAGYSYEQY
TRBJ2-7	TRBV4-1	ASSQEDRGYTYEQY
TRBJ1-2	TRBV2	APVKVTGGGYGYT
TRBJ2-2	TRBV29-1	SADREGTGELF
TRBJ2-3	TRBV27	ASSQTLAGGTDTQY
TRBJ2-7	TRBV5-6	ASGRQGAHEQY
TRBJ2-7	TRBV4-3	ASSQLMGLANEQY
TRBJ2-3	TRBV28	ASSASGTDTQY
TRBJ2-3	TRBV28	ASSFLAGGGTQY
TRBJ2-4	TRBV19	ASSTTPPVQQY
TRBJ2-5	TRBV7-2	ASSLAGTSGSPETQY
TRBJ2-3	TRBV4-3	ASSQDGTSGSLDTQY
TRBJ2-2	TRBV9	ASSRTSGRGTGELF
TRBJ2-7	TRBV5-6	ASSPGFSGTRTYEQY
TRBJ2-7	TRBV27	ASSHLVGQAHEQY
TRBJ1-1	TRBV7-9	ASSLGTGVVEGTEAF
TRBJ2-2	TRBV6-5	ASSSGTDNTGELF
TRBJ1-1	TRBV27	ASSLYGWGQGAMNTEAF
TRBJ1-2	TRBV6-5	ASSYLTGDLNYGYT
TRBJ1-3	TRBV11-2	ASSLDEGQRGY
TRBJ2-7	TRBV29-1	SGGLAGDHEQY
TRBJ2-3	TRBV13	ASSLLGLAGRDTQY
TRBJ1-3	TRBV28	ASSLPTAGNTIY
TRBJ2-7	TRBV19	ASSISAAPYEQY
TRBJ2-1	TRBV4-1	ASSQEGLGLAGTYNEQF
TRBJ1-1	TRBV6-5	ASSYSGRSTEAF
TRBJ2-7	TRBV7-9	ASSFTSFYEQY
TRBJ2-1	TRBV12-5	ASGLGTGWDEQF
TRBJ2-5	TRBV28	ASSFGSRVETQY
TRBJ1-2	TRBV19	ASSLMGVSDGYT
TRBJ1-4	TRBV4-1	ASSQEGRDNEKLF
TRBJ1-2	TRBV2	ASSPSSGGQGAPDYGYT
TRBJ2-7	TRBV7-2	ASSMAGLPAYEQY
TRBJ2-1	TRBV28	ASSPSGGGEQF
TRBJ2-7	TRBV6-1	ASSVLTGYEQY
TRBJ1-5	TRBV7-6	ASSPRTGEGQPQH
TRBJ2-1	TRBV7-2	ASSWGRQSSYNEQF
-	TRBV2	ASSGSGPSYEQY
TRBJ2-7	TRBV4-1	ASSQEYTNYEQY
TRBJ2-7	TRBV6-1	ASSEGGLAVYEQY
TRBJ2-5	TRBV28	ASSYHGQGMQETQY
TRBJ2-7	TRBV14	ASSYSYEQY
TRBJ2-5	TRBV4-1	ASRQEQGRWGTQY
TRBJ2-3	TRBV27	ASSFAAGSDTQY
TRBJ2-2	TRBV11-2	ASSLANPGTWWTGELF
TRBJ2-3	TRBV4-3	ASSQDLGLGTDTQY
TRBJ2-1	TRBV7-9	ASSLPRGEGNEQF
TRBJ2-2	TRBV6-5	ASRSLTGELF
TRBJ2-1	TRBV13	ASSFPGTSLSGGNEQF
TRBJ2-3	TRBV5-1	ASRAGVAGVSDTQY
TRBJ2-7	TRBV7-9	ASSSQEASSYEQY
TRBJ1-2	TRBV10-3	AISESTGFYGYT
TRBJ2-7	TRBV7-9	ASSLTSGSSYEQY
TRBJ2-1	TRBV28	ASSRLAGGVNEQF
-	TRBV28	ASSTPLADRSHSYEQY
TRBJ1-2	TRBV30	AWEGANYGYT